Listed here are 16 T cell receptor beta chains from one sample, sequenced in a study of T cell repertoires in cytomegalovirus infection. Via MiXCR, TCRdb re-called the reads, giving one row per CDR3 protein. In the table there are about 530,000 distinct CDR3 sequences, around a quarter of which are singletons. Material for sequencing was PBMCs. The source is a human donor in good health (CMV status not recorded). Some clones in this sample may be carry-over from other donors' samples.

This clonotype has a single count. The J gene is TRBJ1-3, the V gene TRBV4-3, with 9 positions matching TRBD1. The CDR3 runs 18 residues. Germline CDR1 LGHNA, CDR2 YSLEER. V gave up 0 bases and J gave up 4 bases; unmatched junction bases: 10. The CDR3 DNA sequence: TGCGCCAGCAGCCAAGACTACCGACAGGGGGGAGGGGGAAACACCATATATTTT. Translating it yields CASSQDYRQGGGGNTIYF.

This chain joins TRBV5-1 and TRBJ2-5; TRBD2 matches 9 bases. Trimming took 2 bases from V and 3 from J; bases not matched to a gene: 5. Germline V gene sequence: CDR1 SGHRS, CDR2 YFSETQ. The CDR3 totals 15 residues. The DNA for the CDR3 is TGCGCCAGCAGCTTTATAGCGGGAGCTGAAGAGACCCAGTACTTC. Translating it yields CASSFIAGAEETQYF. The whole variable domain, filled in from reference TRBV5-1 and TRBJ2-5, reads KAGVTQTPRYLIKTRGQQVTLSCSPISGHRSVSWYQQTPGQGLQFLFEYFSETQRNKGNFPGRFSGRQFSNSRSEMNVSTLELGDSALYLCASSFIAGAEETQYFGPGTRLLVL.

The chain has TRBV12-3 or TRBV12-4 and TRBJ1-5, with D maybe TRBD1 (5 bases). CDR3 length: 14 residues. V gave up 1 base and J gave up 9 bases, with 13 bases separating them. CDR3 region: CASSLGQPGGPQHF. The DNA for the CDR3 is TGTGCCAGCAGTTTAGGACAGCCCGGAGGGCCCCAGCATTTT.

This clonotype was recorded a few times. The chain employs TRBV7-2 and TRBJ1-1; D call uncertain. CDR1 and CDR2 from the germline V gene are SGHTA and FQGNSA. The ends were cut back, 5 bases at V and 7 bases at J, with 8 bases in the middle. CDR3 size: 11 residues. Here the CDR3 reads CASSPYSEAFF. CDR3 sequence (DNA): TGTGCCAGCAGCCCGTACAGTGAAGCTTTCTTT.

This clonotype was recorded many times. The chain links TRBV7-2 to TRBJ2-1, with D uncertain. The CDR3 has 12 amino acids. CDR1 SGHTA and CDR2 FQGNSA come from the germline V gene. V lost 5 bases to trimming and J lost 8 bases, with 10 bases between them. In DNA, the CDR3 is TGTGCCAGCAGCGTAGGAACTTATGAGCAGTTCTTC. This gives the protein CASSVGTYEQFF.

This clonotype was recorded many times. V and J are TRBV29-1 and TRBJ2-1, with 13 nucleotides matching TRBD2. Germline CDR1 and CDR2: SQVTM and ANQGSEA. There are 15 residues in the CDR3. The V and J ends lost 3 bases and 9 bases, in that order; junction bases with no gene match: 8. The CDR3 is CSVEQLAGGNGEQFF. CDR3 nucleotide sequence: TGCAGCGTTGAGCAACTAGCGGGAGGGAATGGTGAGCAGTTCTTC.

This clonotype was seen more than once but under ten times. This chain connects TRBV11-1 to TRBJ2-1; tentatively, D is TRBD2 (6 bases). With 5 bases removed from V and 0 bases from J, the gap between germline ends came to 14 bases. The CDR3 has 16 residues. Germline V gives CDR1 SGHAT, CDR2 FQDESV (reference sequence). CDR3 in DNA: TGTGCCAGCAGCGCCCGGATAGCGGCCTCCTACAATGAGCAGTTCTTC. This sequence encodes CASSARIAASYNEQFF. Complete variable domain (other parts from reference TRBV11-1 and TRBJ2-1): EAEVAQSPRYKITEKSQAVAFWCDPISGHATLYWYRQILGQGPELLVQFQDESVVDDSQLPKDRFSAERLKGVDSTLKIQPAELGDSAMYLCASSARIAASYNEQFFGPGTRLTVL.

The sample holds a few counts of this clonotype. The J gene is TRBJ1-1, the V gene TRBV7-8; TRBD1 matches at 9 bases. CDR1 and CDR2 from the germline V gene are SGHVS and FQNEAQ. V gave up 2 bases and J gave up 4 bases; unmatched junction bases: 8. The CDR3 length is 16 residues. CDR3 DNA: TGTGCCAGCAGCTTACTTAAGACAGGGGGTTTCACTGAAGCTTTCTTT. Translated, it gives CASSLLKTGGFTEAFF.

The chain carries TRBV11-2 and TRBJ2-1; D call uncertain. The CDR3 contains 12 residues. With 4 bases removed from V and 9 bases from J, the gap between germline ends came to 10 bases. CDR1 and CDR2 (germline): SGHAT, FQNNGV. CDR3 coding DNA: TGTGCCAGCAGCTCCGACGTCGGTGAGCAGTTCTTC. It translates to CASSSDVGEQFF.

The chain employs TRBV4-1 and TRBJ2-7; TRBD2 matches at 8 bases. The V and J ends lost 4 bases and 7 bases, in that order; junction bases with no gene match: 9. The CDR3 totals 14 residues. CDR1 MGHRA and CDR2 YSYEKL come from the germline V gene. The CDR3 spells CASSPGRAGWEQYV. Written as DNA, the CDR3 is TGCGCCAGCAGCCCCGGGAGGGCGGGGTGGGAGCAGTACGTC.

The rearrangement joins TRBV5-6 to TRBJ1-2; TRBD1 might be the D (5 bases). The germline gives CDR1 SGHDT, CDR2 YYEEEE. The CDR3 covers 13 residues. V lost 2 bases and J lost 9, with 14 bases in between. The CDR3 DNA sequence: TGTGCCAGCAGCTTAGCGGGGACGGAGAGCTACACCTTC. Protein: CASSLAGTESYTF.

V gene TRBV19 combines with J gene TRBJ2-6; D not resolved. CDR3 size: 15 residues. From germline, CDR1 is LNHDA and CDR2 SQIVND (reference sequence). V gave up 3 bases and J gave up 0 bases, with 6 bases separating them. The CDR3 region has the DNA TGTGCCAGTAGTATCTTTCTCTCTGGGGCCAACGTCCTGACTTTC. Protein: CASSIFLSGANVLTF. Full variable domain (outside the CDR3, taken from reference TRBV19 and TRBJ2-6): DGGITQSPKYLFRKEGQNVTLSCEQNLNHDAMYWYRQDPGQGLRLIYYSQIVNDFQKGDIAEGYSVSREKKESFPLTVTSAQKNPTAFYLCASSIFLSGANVLTFGAGSRLTVL.

CDR3 amino acids: CASSSQRDRGYEKLFF. The CDR3 DNA sequence: TGTGCCAGCAGCTCACAACGGGACAGGGGATATGAAAAACTGTTTTTT. This chain links TRBV7-6 with TRBJ1-4, with 10 nucleotides matching TRBD1. Germline CDR1 and CDR2: SGHVS and FNYEAQ. This CDR3 comprises 16 residues. J was trimmed by 6 bases and V by 4 bases; bases with no gene match: 8.

This sequence joins TRBV6-2 or TRBV6-3 and TRBJ1-2; 7 bases align to TRBD1. The V gene end was trimmed by 5 bases and the J gene end by 4 bases; junction bases not matched to a gene: 10. CDR1 MNHEY and CDR2 SVGEGT come from the germline V gene. CDR3 length equals 15 residues. In DNA form, the CDR3 reads TGTGCCAGCAGTAACGGGGGACAGACAGCCTATGGCTACACCTTC. Its protein is CASSNGGQTAYGYTF.

The V call is TRBV28, the J call TRBJ1-1; 11 bases map to TRBD1. J gave up 6 bases and V 7 bases, and 7 bases lay outside the gene matches. Looked up from germline, CDR1 is MDHEN and CDR2 is SYDVKM. The CDR3 is 14 amino acids. DNA of the CDR3: TGTGCCAGCACCCTCGGGGACAGGGGGGCTGAAGCTTTCTTT. Protein product: CASTLGDRGAEAFF.

This clonotype was picked up a small number of times. This chain connects TRBV27 to TRBJ2-1; 10 bases line up with TRBD2. The junction had 11 bases not matched to a gene; V was cut back by 6 bases and J by 15 bases. Germline CDR1 and CDR2: MNHEY and SMNVEV (reference sequence). This CDR3 is built from 13 residues. CDR3 sequence (DNA): TGTGCCAGCAGCCCAACTAGCGGGATGTCGCTGTTCTTC. As protein: CASSPTSGMSLFF.